These 32 T cell receptor beta chains were all obtained from the same sample, sequenced in a study of metastatic and nonmetastatic thyroid tumors. With MiXCR, TCRdb reprocessed the PCR reads. Of about 45,000 clones listed, 3% to 3.5% were seen once; the top ten hold 7.5% to 10%. Each patient went into thyroid surgery without having received any treatment. The sample comprised blood. These receptors came from a female donor with papillary thyroid cancer or a benign thyroid nodule (not recorded which). Some clones in this sample may be carry-over from other donors' samples.

This clone was seen a few times. The chain uses TRBV20-1 and TRBJ2-7; 9 bases are a match to TRBD2. Germline V gene data show CDR1 as DFQATT and CDR2 as SNEGSKA (reference sequence). The CDR3 contains 15 residues. V dropped 0 bases and J dropped 3; count of bases not matched to a gene: 6. CDR3 sequence: CSARESGGTDYEQYV. The CDR3 DNA follows: TGCAGTGCTAGAGAGAGCGGGGGGACCGACTACGAGCAGTACGTC.

This clone came up many times. This CDR3 is also generated by other DNA sequences in the sample. CDR3 in DNA: TGTGCCAGTACCTTGACACAGGGGAACACTGAAGCTTTCTTT. Amino acid sequence: CASTLTQGNTEAFF. The rearrangement links TRBV28 to TRBJ1-1; D might be TRBD1 (6 bases). V shed 9 bases and J shed 1 base, with 15 bases lying between them. There are 14 residues in the CDR3. Per the germline V gene, CDR1 is MDHEN and CDR2 is SYDVKM.

This clone showed up many times. The V and J genes are TRBV7-9 and TRBJ1-1, with unresolved D. This CDR3 spans 13 amino acids. V was trimmed by 1 base and J by 1 base, leaving 4 bases between them. The V gene's germline CDR1 is SEHNR and CDR2 FQNEAQ (reference sequence). As DNA, the CDR3 is TGTGCCAGCAGCTTAGACCCGAACACTGAAGCTTTCTTT. The encoded protein is CASSLDPNTEAFF.

This clone was found a few times. The junction departs from the called germline gene at one end, perhaps through a read error. Other DNA sequences from this sample encode an identical CDR3 as well. In DNA form, the CDR3 reads TGTGCCAGCAGCTTAGTCTCTAGCCCCCCTTCAGACACGCAGTATTTT. Amino acids: CASSLVSSPPSDTQYF. The rearrangement joins TRBV7-2 to TRBJ2-3; a possible D gene is TRBD2 (5 bases). Looked up from germline, CDR1 is SGHTA and CDR2 is FQGNSA. The CDR3 totals 16 residues.

In its sample, this clone was seen many times. One base away lies a much larger clone, so this may be a sequencing read error. CDR3 loop: CASGLKEGGELFF. The CDR3 DNA reads as TGTGCCAGCGGCCTCAAGGAGGGCGGGGAGCTGTTTTTT. V gene TRBV11-2 combines with J gene TRBJ2-2; D is possibly TRBD2 (6 bases). The V gene lost 8 bases and the J gene lost 7 bases, with 14 bases spanning the gap. This CDR3 contains 13 residues. Germline CDR1 and CDR2: SGHAT and FQNNGV.

This clone has ten or more counts. The J gene is TRBJ2-5, the V gene TRBV20-1; D may be TRBD1 (6 bases). Trimming cost V 3 bases and J 1 base, with 12 bases left between them. Germline assignment: CDR1 DFQATT and CDR2 SNEGSKA (reference sequence). The CDR3 runs to 14 residues. The CDR3 region has the DNA TGCAGTGCTAGGAACCAGGGGATCCAAGAGACCCAGTACTTC. It translates to CSARNQGIQETQYF.

Only a few counts were recorded for this clone. The chain joins TRBV13 to TRBJ2-7; tentatively, D is TRBD1 (6 bases). V was shortened by 5 bases and J by 6 bases, with 11 bases between the two germline ends. Per the germline V gene, CDR1 is PRHDT and CDR2 is FYEKMQ (reference sequence). The CDR3 is 12 amino acids. The CDR3 region has the DNA TGTGCCAGCAGCAATACAGGGTTCGAGCAGTACTTC. This translates into CASSNTGFEQYF.

Sample share makes this clone large (0.1 to 1%). The J gene is TRBJ2-7, the V gene TRBV20-1, with TRBD1 identical over 11 bases. After removal of 2 bases from V and 5 bases from J, the junction contained 5 bases not matched to a gene. The CDR3 runs to 14 residues. Per the germline V gene, CDR1 is DFQATT and CDR2 is SNEGSKA (reference sequence). CDR3 nucleotide sequence: TGCAGTGCTAGAAGGGACAGGGGGTATCACGAGCAGTACTTC. It yields the protein CSARRDRGYHEQYF.

Notes on this clone: Just one base apart from a much larger clone, this may be a read error. Other DNA sequences from this sample encode an identical CDR3 as well. V and J are TRBV10-3 and TRBJ1-1; D gene ambiguous. Germline loops: CDR1 ENHRY, CDR2 SYGVKD. CDR3 size: 14 residues. Here the CDR3 reads CAIKEGSVRTEAFF. In DNA, the CDR3 is TGTGCCATCAAGGAGGGCAGTGTGCGCACTGAAGCTTTCTTC.

This clone occurred a few times. The chain has TRBV11-2 and TRBJ1-4, with 8 bases matching TRBD1. Germline V gene lookup returns CDR1 SGHAT and CDR2 FQNNGV. The CDR3 runs 16 residues. Trimming at V came to 4 bases and at J to 2 bases, leaving 6 bases not matched to a gene. Here the CDR3 reads CASSSGQGPTNEKLFF. The CDR3 DNA follows: TGTGCCAGCAGCTCAGGACAGGGACCCACTAATGAAAAACTGTTTTTT.

This clone was seen repeatedly, ten times or more. A much larger clone sits a single nucleotide away, making a read error possible. V and J are TRBV19 and TRBJ2-2; the D gene is possibly TRBD1 (6 bases). CDR1 and CDR2 (germline): LNHDA, SQIVND (reference sequence). The CDR3 consists of 14 residues. The CDR3 bases are TGTGCCAGTCGTCTACAGGGACACACCGGGGAGCTGTCTTTT. It specifies CASRLQGHTGELSF.

There are a few counts of this clone. The gene calls are TRBV27 and TRBJ1-1; D is undetermined. The V end was cut by 6 bases, the J end by 0 bases, with 5 bases between. Germline V gives CDR1 MNHEY, CDR2 SMNVEV (reference sequence). This CDR3 has 12 residues. The CDR3 protein is CASRSVNTEAFF. CDR3 coding DNA: TGTGCCAGCAGATCGGTGAACACTGAAGCTTTCTTT.

Ten or more counts support this clone. This chain links TRBV6-1 with TRBJ2-1, with 12 bases lining up with TRBD2. Germline V gives CDR1 MNHNS, CDR2 SASEGT. J lost 7 bases, V lost 5 bases, and 12 bases had no gene match. The CDR3 has 17 residues. The CDR3 is CASSYKSGTSGRNEQFF. For the CDR3, the DNA is TGTGCCAGCAGTTATAAATCGGGGACTAGCGGGCGGAATGAGCAGTTCTTC.

This clone was counted ten times or more. This sequence joins TRBV19 and TRBJ1-2; the D gene is possibly TRBD1 (5 bases). This CDR3 region has 13 residues. Trimming took 5 bases from V and 7 from J, leaving 14 bases between them. Looked up from germline, CDR1 is LNHDA and CDR2 is SQIVND (reference sequence). CDR3: CASSFSGTPGYTF. As DNA, the CDR3 is TGTGCCAGTAGTTTTTCCGGGACGCCTGGCTACACCTTC.

This clone came up many times. The gene calls are TRBV6-1 and TRBJ1-1; D is undetermined. Germline assignment: CDR1 MNHNS and CDR2 SASEGT. Trimming shortened V by 6 bases and J by 1 base, and 6 bases separated the two germline ends. This CDR3 is 12 amino acids long. The CDR3 loop is CASSGSNTEAFF. CDR3 nucleotides: TGTGCCAGCAGCGGATCGAACACTGAAGCTTTCTTT.

The sample holds a few counts of this clone. In DNA form, the CDR3 reads TGTGCCAGCAGTGATGGCAGATATCAGCCCCAGCATTTT. This sequence encodes CASSDGRYQPQHF. V gene TRBV6-1 combines with J gene TRBJ1-5; D not certain. Trimming took 3 bases from V and 5 from J, leaving 8 bases between them. From germline, CDR1 is MNHNS and CDR2 SASEGT. This CDR3 is 13 amino acids long.

This clone was counted a few times. The rearrangement uses TRBV24-1 and TRBJ1-2, with 7 bases matching TRBD1. The CDR3 runs to 16 residues. V was pared by 4 bases and J by 7 bases, with 14 bases of the junction left unmatched. Germline V gene lookup returns CDR1 KGHDR and CDR2 SFDVKD. The CDR3 nucleotides are TGTGCCACCAGTGACACCTTGGGACAGCCGGGCGGTGGCTACACCTTC. Its translation is CATSDTLGQPGGGYTF.

This clone came up many times. The chain joins TRBV5-1 to TRBJ1-1; TRBD1 matches 10 bases. The CDR3 covers 13 residues. The germline V gene has CDR1 SGHRS and CDR2 YFSETQ. J lost 5 bases, V lost 6 bases, and 4 bases had no gene match. The CDR3 is CASTGGQGTEAFF. The CDR3, as DNA: TGCGCCAGCACCGGGGGACAGGGGACTGAAGCTTTCTTT.

This chain connects TRBV20-1 to TRBJ2-2; 7 nucleotides agree with TRBD2. The CDR3 is 14 amino acids. Germline-derived CDR1 and CDR2 are DFQATT and SNEGSKA (reference sequence). V shed 1 base and J 3 bases; nucleotides not matched to a gene: 2. Here the CDR3 reads CSARVAGDTGELFF. Here the CDR3 DNA reads TGCAGTGCTAGAGTAGCGGGTGACACCGGGGAGCTGTTTTTT.

This clone was detected ten times or more. This sequence joins TRBV28 and TRBJ1-1; D may be TRBD1 (5 bases). The ends were cut back, 8 bases at V and 0 bases at J, with 13 bases in the middle. Germline V gene lookup returns CDR1 MDHEN and CDR2 SYDVKM. The CDR3 sequence is 14 residues long. Here the CDR3 DNA reads TGTGCCAGCGCGCCGGGACCTATGAACACTGAAGCTTTCTTT. Translation: CASAPGPMNTEAFF.

The chain combines TRBV28 with TRBJ2-7; a possible D gene is TRBD2 (5 bases). V lost 3 bases and J lost 5, with 8 bases in between. This CDR3 comprises 12 residues. Germline V gene sequence: CDR1 MDHEN, CDR2 SYDVKM. CDR3 sequence reads: CASSFAGNEQYF. The CDR3 DNA sequence: TGTGCCAGCAGTTTCGCCGGGAACGAGCAGTACTTC.

In its sample, this clone was seen many times. The rearrangement links TRBV5-1 to TRBJ1-5; D is undetermined. The CDR3 sequence is 16 residues long. From germline, CDR1 is SGHRS and CDR2 YFSETQ. Deletions cut 1 base from V and 1 base from J, with 12 bases between. The CDR3 loop is CASSLFPSESNQPQHF. DNA of the CDR3: TGCGCCAGCAGCTTGTTCCCCTCCGAGAGCAATCAGCCCCAGCATTTT.

This clone was found many times. The chain uses TRBV20-1 and TRBJ2-7; D is ambiguous. The CDR3 spans 13 residues. CDR1 is DFQATT and CDR2 is SNEGSKA in the germline V gene (reference sequence). V was clipped by 5 bases and J by 0 bases, with 11 bases between them. For the CDR3, the DNA is TGCAGTGCTCACAGCATATACTCCTACGAGCAGTACTTC. This gives the protein CSAHSIYSYEQYF.

This clone was seen many times. The junction does not match germline at one end; this may be a read error. The same CDR3 also results from other DNA sequences found in this sample. The J gene is TRBJ1-4, the V gene TRBV5-5; no clear D. CDR1 SGHKS and CDR2 YYEKEE come from the germline V gene (reference sequence). The CDR3 has 15 amino acids. The CDR3 is CASSFLGGSGEKPFF. The CDR3 DNA reads as TGTGCCAGCAGCTTTCTCGGCGGAAGCGGGGAAAAACCGTTTTTT.

In its sample, this clone was seen many times. CDR3 in DNA: TGTGCCAGCAGCGTAAGTAGCGGGAGGGCCGGGAATGACGAGCAGTACTTC. Encoded protein: CASSVSSGRAGNDEQYF. This sequence joins TRBV9 and TRBJ2-7; the match to TRBD2 covers 11 bases. Looked up from germline, CDR1 is SGDLS and CDR2 is YYNGEE. V dropped 1 base and J dropped 5; count of bases not matched to a gene: 11. CDR3 length equals 17 residues.

The chain uses TRBV30 and TRBJ2-1; 14 nucleotides agree with TRBD2. The J segment lost 4 bases and the V segment lost 5 bases, leaving 1 base of the junction unmatched. This CDR3 is 14 amino acids long. CDR1 is GTSNPN and CDR2 is SVGIG in the germline V gene (reference sequence). The DNA of the CDR3 is TGTGCCTGGGGACTAGCGGGAGGTTACAATGAGCAGTTCTTC. The encoded protein is CAWGLAGGYNEQFF.

V usage is TRBV14 and J usage is TRBJ1-2; D call uncertain. Germline CDR1 SGHDN, CDR2 FVKESK. This CDR3 has 12 amino acids. Trimming pared 9 bases from V and 8 bases from J, leaving 16 bases between. CDR3 in amino acids: CARSIRTDGYTF. The CDR3 bases are TGTGCCAGGAGCATCCGGACGGACGGCTACACCTTC.

This clone was seen repeatedly, ten times or more. The chain uses TRBV20-1 and TRBJ2-7; D remains ambiguous. Germline loops: CDR1 DFQATT, CDR2 SNEGSKA (reference sequence). This CDR3 spans 12 amino acids. The V end lost 3 bases, the J end lost 3 bases, and 9 bases lay between the germline ends. The CDR3 nucleotides are TGCAGTGCTAGGGCAGGAGTCTACGAGCAGTACTTC. The encoded protein is CSARAGVYEQYF.

In this sample, this clone turned up a few times. V usage is TRBV12-3 or TRBV12-4 and J usage is TRBJ1-5, with a weak D call TRBD1 (6 bases). With 6 bases removed from V and 7 bases from J, the gap between germline ends came to 19 bases. The CDR3 length is 15 residues. CDR3 in amino acids: CASSPPPGAAQPQHF. CDR3 bases: TGTGCCAGCAGCCCCCCCCCAGGGGCTGCGCAGCCCCAGCATTTT.

CDR3 DNA: TGTGCCAGCAGCGACAGGGAAGCTTTCTTT. This sequence encodes CASSDREAFF. The chain joins TRBV6-1 to TRBJ1-1, with D tentatively TRBD1 (6 bases). Germline V gene lookup returns CDR1 MNHNS and CDR2 SASEGT. V was shortened by 6 bases and J by 8 bases, with 7 bases between the two germline ends. The CDR3 sequence is 10 residues long.

There are many counts of this clone. The CDR3 coding sequence is TGTGCCAGCAGCTTGGGGTCAAGCTCCTACAATGAGCAGTTCTTC. Protein: CASSLGSSSYNEQFF. The chain employs TRBV11-2 and TRBJ2-1, with D hard to call. Trimming took off 3 bases at V and 0 bases at J, with 9 bases between the two ends. The V gene's germline CDR1 is SGHAT and CDR2 FQNNGV. The CDR3 consists of 15 residues. Drawing the rest from reference TRBV11-2 and TRBJ2-1, the complete variable domain is EAGVAQSPRYKIIEKRQSVAFWCNPISGHATLYWYQQILGQGPKLLIQFQNNGVVDDSQLPKDRFSAERLKGVDSTLKIQPAKLEDSAVYLCASSLGSSSYNEQFFGPGTRLTVL.

This clone was counted many times. The chain employs TRBV20-1 and TRBJ2-1, with 9 bases fitting TRBD2. V shed 3 bases, J shed 0 bases, and the junction held 3 bases outside the gene matches. Germline lookup yields CDR1 DFQATT and CDR2 SNEGSKA (reference sequence). The CDR3 covers 15 residues. The CDR3 sequence: CSARTSGSSYNEQFF. Written as DNA, the CDR3 is TGCAGTGCTAGGACTAGCGGCAGCTCCTACAATGAGCAGTTCTTC.